The 6 T cell receptor beta chains below come from one sample, sequenced in a study of blood T cell repertoires in COVID-19. Libraries were prepared by immunoSEQ multiplex PCR; TCRdb keeps only in-frame clonotypes and omits some of them. The sample has about 370,000 clones; approximately 90% are singletons. The sample comprised PBMCs or T cells enriched from blood (not recorded which). The receptors derive from a man between 18 and 29 years old who had recovered from COVID-19.

This sequence joins TRBV5-6 and TRBJ2-2; D possibly corresponds to TRBD2 (6 bases). Per germline, CDR1 SGHDT and CDR2 YYEEEE. The CDR3 totals 16 residues. The ends were cut back, 4 bases at V and 8 bases at J, with 21 bases in the middle. The CDR3: CASSGEVARGQGELFF. In DNA form, the CDR3 reads TGTGCCAGCAGCGGTGAGGTAGCGCGGGGCCAAGGGGAGCTGTTTTTT.

The genes are TRBV9 and TRBJ2-7; TRBD1 aligns across 9 bases. Germline V gene data show CDR1 as SGDLS and CDR2 as YYNGEE. The junction had 12 bases not matched to a gene; V was cut back by 0 bases and J by 2 bases. The CDR3 spans 18 residues. CDR3 protein: CASSVGQTGGGFAYEQYF. CDR3 nucleotide sequence: TGTGCCAGCAGCGTAGGCCAAACAGGGGGCGGATTTGCCTACGAGCAGTACTTC.

This chain uses TRBV11-2 with TRBJ1-6, with a tentative D call TRBD1 (5 bases). The V and J ends lost 4 bases and 5 bases respectively, with 12 bases between them. The germline gives CDR1 SGHAT, CDR2 FQNNGV. The CDR3 runs 15 residues. The CDR3: CASSSYRQNNSPLHF. CDR3 bases: TGTGCCAGCAGCTCATACCGACAGAATAATTCACCCCTCCACTTT.

The rearrangement links TRBV6-2 or TRBV6-3 to TRBJ2-7, with D tentatively TRBD1 (6 bases). CDR3 length: 14 residues. Germline V lookup: CDR1 MNHEY, CDR2 SVGEGT. V was clipped by 4 bases and J by 6 bases, with 16 bases between them. CDR3: CASSSWTERGEQYF. DNA of the CDR3: TGTGCCAGCAGTTCCTGGACAGAGAGGGGCGAGCAGTACTTC.

J is TRBJ2-3 and V is TRBV6-4; 8 bases are a match to TRBD2. J was trimmed by 5 bases and V by 7 bases; bases with no gene match: 5. In germline, CDR1 is MRHNA, CDR2 SNTAGT. The CDR3 extends over 13 amino acids. The CDR3 DNA follows: TGTGCCAGCAAGCGGGAGATAGGAGATACGCAGTATTTT. It encodes CASKREIGDTQYF.

V gene TRBV10-2 combines with J gene TRBJ1-2; D remains unclear. The CDR3 loop spans 15 amino acids. Germline CDR1 WSHSY, CDR2 SAAADI. V gave up 1 base and J gave up 2 bases, with 11 bases separating them. The DNA of the CDR3 is TGCGCCAGCAGTGAGTTTTTAGGGAGGAACTATGGCTACACCTTC. Translation gives CASSEFLGRNYGYTF.